This passage covers 12 T cell receptor beta chains from one sample sequenced in a study of control samples from healthy donors and cancer patients. The repertoire was sequenced with immunoSEQ multiplex PCR; TCRdb's copy has only in-frame clones and lacks some. The data contain about 130,000 clones, approximately 90% of them singletons. Sequenced sample: blood. The receptor source for this set is a man between 18 and 35 years old in good health.

The chain carries TRBV18 and TRBJ1-4, with TRBD1 matching 7 bases. The CDR3 has 15 amino acids. Germline trimming cut 3 bases from V and 6 bases from J; bases unmatched to any gene: 7. Germline V gene lookup returns CDR1 KGHSH and CDR2 LQKENI. CDR3 sequence (DNA): TGTGCCAGCTCACCTGGATGGGACAGTGATGAAAAACTGTTTTTT. As protein: CASSPGWDSDEKLFF.

This chain uses TRBV19 with TRBJ1-5; the match to TRBD1 covers 9 bases. The V segment lost 7 bases and the J segment 3 bases; nucleotides outside the gene matches: 4. This CDR3 has 14 amino acids. Germline loops: CDR1 LNHDA, CDR2 SQIVND (reference sequence). The CDR3 here is CASTWTGDNQPQHF. The CDR3 bases are TGTGCCAGTACCTGGACAGGGGACAATCAGCCCCAGCATTTT.

The rearrangement uses TRBV19 and TRBJ2-3, with 9 bases that match TRBD2. Losses at the gene ends were 5 bases for V and 5 bases for J; bases not matched to a gene: 5. The CDR3 sequence is 14 residues long. CDR1 is LNHDA, CDR2 SQIVND, per germline (reference sequence). This CDR3 is CASSRTSEGDTQYF. The CDR3 DNA follows: TGTGCCAGTAGTCGGACTAGCGAGGGAGATACGCAGTATTTT.

The rearrangement joins TRBV15 to TRBJ1-1, with D perhaps TRBD1 (5 bases). CDR1 and CDR2 (germline): LNHNV, YYDKDF (reference sequence). The V end lost 0 bases, the J end lost 7 bases, and 6 bases lay between the germline ends. There are 12 residues in the CDR3. The DNA for the CDR3 is TGTGCCACCAGCAGAGATACAGGTGAAGCTTTCTTT. Encoded protein: CATSRDTGEAFF.

This chain joins TRBV9 and TRBJ1-6; possibly TRBD1 for D (5 bases). Germline CDR1 and CDR2: SGDLS and YYNGEE. The CDR3 consists of 14 residues. The germline V and J ends were trimmed by 0 bases and 7 bases, with 8 bases remaining between them. CDR3 bases: TGTGCCAGCAGCGTAGCCGGGGACAATTCACCCCTCCACTTT. Translation gives CASSVAGDNSPLHF.

This rearrangement joins TRBV7-2 to TRBJ2-7; 7 nucleotides line up with TRBD1. CDR3 size: 14 residues. CDR1 and CDR2 from the germline V gene are SGHTA and FQGNSA. Trimming cost V 1 base and J 3 bases; bases outside gene matches: 3. This CDR3 is CASSLVGDSYEQYF. The CDR3 DNA is TGTGCCAGCAGCTTAGTGGGGGACAGCTACGAGCAGTACTTC.

CDR3 sequence: CASSGGRTGLYEQYF. The CDR3 region has the DNA TGTGCCAGCTCCGGGGGGAGGACAGGGCTCTACGAGCAGTACTTC. V and J are TRBV2 and TRBJ2-7, with a tentative D call TRBD1 (8 bases). The CDR3 totals 15 residues. V dropped 8 bases and J dropped 3 bases, with 20 bases sitting between them. Per the germline V gene, CDR1 is SNHLY and CDR2 is FYNNEI.

The chain couples TRBV5-1 to TRBJ1-2; 9 bases are shared with TRBD1. The V gene end was trimmed by 4 bases and the J gene end by 4 bases; junction bases not matched to a gene: 8. The CDR3 is 15 amino acids. The V gene's germline CDR1 is SGHRS and CDR2 YFSETQ. CDR3 nucleotides: TGCGCCAGCAGCCTTGGGGGGACAGGGACCTATGGCTACACCTTC. This encodes CASSLGGTGTYGYTF.

V and J are TRBV3-1 (or the pseudogene TRBV3-2) and TRBJ2-5; 7 bases align to TRBD2. The CDR3 is 15 amino acids. Per the germline V gene, CDR1 is LGHDT and CDR2 is YNNKEL (reference sequence). The V segment lost 6 bases and the J segment 3 bases; nucleotides outside the gene matches: 10. The CDR3 loop is CASRRLAEKKETQYF. CDR3 bases: TGTGCCAGCAGACGGCTAGCGGAGAAGAAAGAGACCCAGTACTTC.

The rearrangement joins TRBV11-2 to TRBJ1-4; no reliable D call. With 5 bases removed from V and 7 bases from J, the gap between germline ends came to 14 bases. From germline, CDR1 is SGHAT and CDR2 FQNNGV. CDR3 length equals 14 residues. CDR3 in DNA: TGTGCCAGCAGCGAGATTCTGGCCGCTGAAAAACTGTTTTTT. As protein: CASSEILAAEKLFF.

The J gene is TRBJ1-2, the V gene TRBV25-1; tentatively, D is TRBD1 (5 bases). The CDR3 has 14 residues. V was cut by 3 bases and J by 3 bases, with 11 bases left in between. CDR1 is MGHDK, CDR2 SYGVNS, per germline. The CDR3 DNA is TGTGCCAGCAGTGACCTCGGACAAGACTATGGCTACACCTTC. Protein: CASSDLGQDYGYTF.

The rearrangement joins TRBV6-5 to TRBJ1-5; D call uncertain. The CDR3 has 13 amino acids. The germline V and J ends were trimmed by 7 bases and 1 base, with 8 bases remaining between them. The germline V gene has CDR1 MNHEY and CDR2 SVGAGI. CDR3 DNA sequence: TGTGCCAGCACCAGAGGGAGCAATCAGCCCCAGCATTTT. It is translated as CASTRGSNQPQHF.